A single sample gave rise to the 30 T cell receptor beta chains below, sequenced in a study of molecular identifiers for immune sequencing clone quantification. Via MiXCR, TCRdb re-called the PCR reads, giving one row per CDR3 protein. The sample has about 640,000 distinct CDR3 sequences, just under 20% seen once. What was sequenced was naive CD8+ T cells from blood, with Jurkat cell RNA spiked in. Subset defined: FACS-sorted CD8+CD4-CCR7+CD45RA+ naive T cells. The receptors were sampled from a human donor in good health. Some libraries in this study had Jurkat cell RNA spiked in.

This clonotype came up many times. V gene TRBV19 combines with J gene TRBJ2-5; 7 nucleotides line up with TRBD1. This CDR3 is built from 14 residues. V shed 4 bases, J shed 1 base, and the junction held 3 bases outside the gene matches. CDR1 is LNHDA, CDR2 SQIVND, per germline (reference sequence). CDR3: CASSKGQIQETQYF. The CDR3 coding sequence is TGTGCCAGTAGTAAGGGACAGATCCAAGAGACCCAGTACTTC.

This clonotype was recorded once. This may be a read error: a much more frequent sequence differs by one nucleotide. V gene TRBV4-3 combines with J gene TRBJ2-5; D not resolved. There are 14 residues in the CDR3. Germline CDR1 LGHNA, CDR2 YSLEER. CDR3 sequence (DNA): TGCGCCAGCAGCCAAGGTCTTGGCGAAGAGACCCAGTGCTTC. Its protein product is CASSQGLGEETQCF.

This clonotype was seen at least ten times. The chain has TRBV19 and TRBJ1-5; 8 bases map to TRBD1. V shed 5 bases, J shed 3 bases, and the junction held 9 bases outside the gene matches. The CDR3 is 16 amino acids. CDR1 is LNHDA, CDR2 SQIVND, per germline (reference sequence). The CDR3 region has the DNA TGTGCCAGTAGTCAAACATCAGGGGGCCTCAATCAGCCCCAGCATTTT. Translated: CASSQTSGGLNQPQHF. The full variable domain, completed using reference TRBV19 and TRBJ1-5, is DGGITQSPKYLFRKEGQNVTLSCEQNLNHDAMYWYRQDPGQGLRLIYYSQIVNDFQKGDIAEGYSVSREKKESFPLTVTSAQKNPTAFYLCASSQTSGGLNQPQHFGDGTRLSIL.

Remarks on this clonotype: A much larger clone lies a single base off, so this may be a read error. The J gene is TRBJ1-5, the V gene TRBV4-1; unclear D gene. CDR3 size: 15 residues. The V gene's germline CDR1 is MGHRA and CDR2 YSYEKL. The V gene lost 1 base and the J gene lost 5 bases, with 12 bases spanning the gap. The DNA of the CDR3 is TGCGCCAGCAGCCAAGGAACAAACAGCGATCAGCCCCAGCATTTT. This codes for CASSQGTNSDQPQHF.

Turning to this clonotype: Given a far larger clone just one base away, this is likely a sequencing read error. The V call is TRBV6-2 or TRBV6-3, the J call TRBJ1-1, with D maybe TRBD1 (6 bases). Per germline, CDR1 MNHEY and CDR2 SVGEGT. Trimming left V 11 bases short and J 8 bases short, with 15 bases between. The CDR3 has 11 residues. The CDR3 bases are TGTGCCGGCGGGGGGGGGACAGAAGCTTTCTTT. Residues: CAGGGGTEAFF.

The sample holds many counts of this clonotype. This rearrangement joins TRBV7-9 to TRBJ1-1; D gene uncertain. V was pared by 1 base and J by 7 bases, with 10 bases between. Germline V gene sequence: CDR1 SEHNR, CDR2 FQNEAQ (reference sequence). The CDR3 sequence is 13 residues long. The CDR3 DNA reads TGTGCCAGCAGCTTAGATGTTTCCAGTGAAGCTTTCTTT. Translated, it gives CASSLDVSSEAFF.

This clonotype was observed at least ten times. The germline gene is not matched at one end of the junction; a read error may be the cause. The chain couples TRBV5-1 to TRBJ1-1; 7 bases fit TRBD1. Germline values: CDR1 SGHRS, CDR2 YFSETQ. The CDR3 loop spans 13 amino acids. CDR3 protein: CASSLGQDTEAFF. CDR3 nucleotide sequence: TGTGCCAGCAGCCTAGGACAGGACACTGAAGCTTTCTTT.

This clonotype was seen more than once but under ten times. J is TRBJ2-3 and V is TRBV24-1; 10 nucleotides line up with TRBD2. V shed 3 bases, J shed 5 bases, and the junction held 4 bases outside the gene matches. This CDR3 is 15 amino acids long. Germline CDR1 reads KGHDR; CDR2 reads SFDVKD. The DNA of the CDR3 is TGTGCCACCAGTGATCTAGCGGGAGAGGAAGATACGCAGTATTTT. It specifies CATSDLAGEEDTQYF.

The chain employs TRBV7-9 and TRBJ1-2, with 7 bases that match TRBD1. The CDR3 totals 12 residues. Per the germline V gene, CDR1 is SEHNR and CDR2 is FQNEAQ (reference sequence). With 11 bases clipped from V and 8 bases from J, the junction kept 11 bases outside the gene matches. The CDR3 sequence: CAATEGASGYTF. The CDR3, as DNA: TGTGCCGCCACGGAGGGGGCTAGCGGCTACACCTTC.

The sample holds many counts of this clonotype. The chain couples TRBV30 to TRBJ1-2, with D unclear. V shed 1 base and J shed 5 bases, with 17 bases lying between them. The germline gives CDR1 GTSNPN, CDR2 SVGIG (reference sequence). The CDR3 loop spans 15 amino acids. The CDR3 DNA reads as TGTGCCTGGAGTGGAGGAGCCTCTTTTACTTATGGCTACACCTTC. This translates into CAWSGGASFTYGYTF. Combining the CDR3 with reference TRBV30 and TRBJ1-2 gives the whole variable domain SQTIHQWPATLVQPVGSPLSLECTVEGTSNPNLYWYRQAAGRGLQLLFYSVGIGQISSEVPQNLSASRPQDRQFILSSKKLLLSDSGFYLCAWSGGASFTYGYTFGSGTRLTVV.

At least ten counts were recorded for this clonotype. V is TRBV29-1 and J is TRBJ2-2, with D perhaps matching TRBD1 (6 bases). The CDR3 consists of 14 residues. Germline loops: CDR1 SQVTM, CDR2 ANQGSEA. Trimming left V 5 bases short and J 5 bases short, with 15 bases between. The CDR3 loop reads CSVPVGAGTGELFF. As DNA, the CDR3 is TGCAGCGTTCCGGTGGGGGCAGGGACCGGGGAGCTGTTTTTT.

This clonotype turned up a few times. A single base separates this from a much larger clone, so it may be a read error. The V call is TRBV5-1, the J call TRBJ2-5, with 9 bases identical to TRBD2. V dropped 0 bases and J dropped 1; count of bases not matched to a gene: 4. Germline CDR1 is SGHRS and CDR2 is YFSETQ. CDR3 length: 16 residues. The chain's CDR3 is CASSLEASGTQETQYF. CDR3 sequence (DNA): TGCGCCAGCAGCTTGGAGGCTAGCGGGACCCAAGAGACCCAGTACTTC.

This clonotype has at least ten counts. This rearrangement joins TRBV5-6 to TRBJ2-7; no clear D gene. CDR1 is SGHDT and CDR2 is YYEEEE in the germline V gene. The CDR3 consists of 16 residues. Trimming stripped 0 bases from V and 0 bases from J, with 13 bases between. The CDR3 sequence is CASSLGHTILSYEQYF. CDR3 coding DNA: TGTGCCAGCAGCTTGGGACACACGATCCTCTCCTACGAGCAGTACTTC.

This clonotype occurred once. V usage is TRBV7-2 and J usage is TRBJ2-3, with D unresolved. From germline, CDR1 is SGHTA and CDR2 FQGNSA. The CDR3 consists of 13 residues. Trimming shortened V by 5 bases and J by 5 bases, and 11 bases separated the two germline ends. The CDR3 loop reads CASSIWARDTQYF. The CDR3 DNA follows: TGTGCCAGCAGCATATGGGCCCGAGATACGCAGTATTTT.

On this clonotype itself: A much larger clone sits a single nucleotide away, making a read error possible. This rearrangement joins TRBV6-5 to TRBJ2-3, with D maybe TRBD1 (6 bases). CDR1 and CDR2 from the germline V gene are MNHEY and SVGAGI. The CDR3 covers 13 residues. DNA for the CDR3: TGTGCCAGCGGTTACCTAGGGGGAGATACGCAGTATTTT. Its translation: CASGYLGGDTQYF.

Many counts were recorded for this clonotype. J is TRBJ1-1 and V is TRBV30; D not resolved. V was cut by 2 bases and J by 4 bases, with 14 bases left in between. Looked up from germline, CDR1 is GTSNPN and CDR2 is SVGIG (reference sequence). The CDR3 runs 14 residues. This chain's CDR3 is CAWSPTSTVTEAFF. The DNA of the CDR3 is TGTGCCTGGAGTCCGACTTCGACTGTCACTGAAGCTTTCTTT.

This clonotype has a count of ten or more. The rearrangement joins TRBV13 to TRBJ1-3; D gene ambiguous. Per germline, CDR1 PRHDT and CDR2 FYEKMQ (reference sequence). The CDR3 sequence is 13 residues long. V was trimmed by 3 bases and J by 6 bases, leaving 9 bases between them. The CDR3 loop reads CASSFGSPNTIYF. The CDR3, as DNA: TGTGCCAGCAGCTTCGGGTCCCCAAACACCATATATTTT. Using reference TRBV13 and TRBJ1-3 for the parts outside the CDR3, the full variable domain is AAGVIQSPRHLIKEKRETATLKCYPIPRHDTVYWYQQGPGQDPQFLISFYEKMQSDKGSIPDRFSAQQFSDYHSELNMSSLELGDSALYFCASSFGSPNTIYFGEGSWLTVV.

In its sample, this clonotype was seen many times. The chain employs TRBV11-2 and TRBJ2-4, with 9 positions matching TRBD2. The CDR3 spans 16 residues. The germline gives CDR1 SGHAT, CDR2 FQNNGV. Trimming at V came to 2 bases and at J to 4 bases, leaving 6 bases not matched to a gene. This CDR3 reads CASSLWPSGKKNIQYF. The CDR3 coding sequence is TGTGCCAGCAGCTTATGGCCTAGCGGGAAGAAAAACATTCAGTACTTC.

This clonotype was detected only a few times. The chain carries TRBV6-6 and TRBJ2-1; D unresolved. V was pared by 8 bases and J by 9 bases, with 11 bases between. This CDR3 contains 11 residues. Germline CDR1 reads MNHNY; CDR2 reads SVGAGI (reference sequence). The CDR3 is CASQAMAEQFF. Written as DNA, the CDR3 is TGTGCCAGCCAAGCTATGGCTGAGCAGTTCTTC.

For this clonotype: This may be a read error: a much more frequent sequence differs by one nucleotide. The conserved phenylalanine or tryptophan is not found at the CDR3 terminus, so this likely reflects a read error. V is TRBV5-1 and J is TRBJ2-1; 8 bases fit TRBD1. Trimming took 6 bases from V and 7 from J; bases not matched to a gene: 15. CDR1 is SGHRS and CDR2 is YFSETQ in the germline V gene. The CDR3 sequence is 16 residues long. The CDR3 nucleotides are TGCGCCAGCACCCCGATCCCAGGGGGCTCGGATAATGAGCAGTTCCTC. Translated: CASTPIPGGSDNEQFL.

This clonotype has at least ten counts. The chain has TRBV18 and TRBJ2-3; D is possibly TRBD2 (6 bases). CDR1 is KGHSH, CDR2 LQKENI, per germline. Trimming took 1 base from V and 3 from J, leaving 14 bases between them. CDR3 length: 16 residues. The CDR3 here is CASSPRPLAPTDTQYF. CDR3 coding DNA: TGTGCCAGCTCACCACGGCCACTAGCCCCTACAGATACGCAGTATTTT.

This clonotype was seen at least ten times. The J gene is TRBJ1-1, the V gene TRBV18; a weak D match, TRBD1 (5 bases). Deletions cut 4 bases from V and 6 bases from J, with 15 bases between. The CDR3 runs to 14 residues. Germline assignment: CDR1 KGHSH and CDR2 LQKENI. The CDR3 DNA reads TGTGCCAGCTCACAACCTCTTTTGGGGCCTGAAGCTTTCTTT. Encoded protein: CASSQPLLGPEAFF.

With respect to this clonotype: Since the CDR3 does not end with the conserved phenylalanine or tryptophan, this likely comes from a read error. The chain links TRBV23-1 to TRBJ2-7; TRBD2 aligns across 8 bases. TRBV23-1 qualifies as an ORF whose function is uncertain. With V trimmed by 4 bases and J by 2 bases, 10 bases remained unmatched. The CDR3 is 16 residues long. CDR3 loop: CASSRCTGRGAYEQYS. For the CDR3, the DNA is TGCGCCAGCAGTCGATGTACCGGGAGGGGAGCCTACGAGCAGTACTCC.

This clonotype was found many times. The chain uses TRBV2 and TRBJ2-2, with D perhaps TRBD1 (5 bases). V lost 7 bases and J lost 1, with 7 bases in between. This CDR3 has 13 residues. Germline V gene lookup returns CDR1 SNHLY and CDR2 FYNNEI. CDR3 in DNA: TGTGCCAGCACCGACAGGAACACCGGGGAGCTGTTTTTT. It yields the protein CASTDRNTGELFF.

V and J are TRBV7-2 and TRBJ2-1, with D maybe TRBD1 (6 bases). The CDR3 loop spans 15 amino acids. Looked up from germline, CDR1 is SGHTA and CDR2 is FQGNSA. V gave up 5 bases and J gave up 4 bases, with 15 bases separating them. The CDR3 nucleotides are TGTGCCAGCAGCACAGGGTTCAGGCGTTACAATGAGCAGTTCTTC. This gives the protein CASSTGFRRYNEQFF.

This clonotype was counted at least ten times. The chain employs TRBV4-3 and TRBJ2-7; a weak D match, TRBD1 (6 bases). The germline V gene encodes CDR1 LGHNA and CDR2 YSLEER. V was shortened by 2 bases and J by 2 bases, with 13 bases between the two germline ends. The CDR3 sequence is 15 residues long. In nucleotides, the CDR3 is TGCGCCAGCAGCCAAAACGTGGACAGAACCTACGAGCAGTACTTC. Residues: CASSQNVDRTYEQYF.

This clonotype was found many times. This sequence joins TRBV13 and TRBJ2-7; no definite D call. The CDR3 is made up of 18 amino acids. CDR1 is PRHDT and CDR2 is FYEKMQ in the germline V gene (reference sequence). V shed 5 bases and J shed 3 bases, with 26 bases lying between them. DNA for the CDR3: TGTGCCAGCAGCCCGCCGCTCTTTGACTCCAGATGGGGCTACGAGCAGTACTTC. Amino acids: CASSPPLFDSRWGYEQYF.

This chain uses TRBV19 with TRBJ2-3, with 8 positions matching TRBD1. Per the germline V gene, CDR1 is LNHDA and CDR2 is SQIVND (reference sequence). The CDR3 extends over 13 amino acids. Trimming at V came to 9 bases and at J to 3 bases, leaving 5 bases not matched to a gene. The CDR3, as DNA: TGTGCCAGCAGTGACAGGGGTACAGATACGCAGTATTTT. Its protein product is CASSDRGTDTQYF.

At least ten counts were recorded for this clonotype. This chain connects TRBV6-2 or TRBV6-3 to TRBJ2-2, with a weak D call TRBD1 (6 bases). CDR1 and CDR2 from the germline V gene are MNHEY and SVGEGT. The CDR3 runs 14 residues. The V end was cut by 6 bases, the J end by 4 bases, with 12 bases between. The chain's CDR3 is CASSLYRVTGELFF. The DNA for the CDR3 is TGTGCCAGCAGCCTCTACAGGGTCACCGGGGAGCTGTTTTTT.

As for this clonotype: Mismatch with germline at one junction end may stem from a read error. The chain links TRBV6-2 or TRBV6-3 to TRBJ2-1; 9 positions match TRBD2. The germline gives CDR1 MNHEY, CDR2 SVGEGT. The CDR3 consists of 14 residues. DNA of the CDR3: TGTGCCAGCCAAAAGCGGGAGGTTTGCAATGAGCAGTCCTTC. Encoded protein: CASQKREVCNEQSF.